Listed below are T cell receptor beta chains from one sample, sequenced in a study of cytomegalovirus exposure and HLA in healthy donors. Only in-frame clones appear in the TCRdb table, and some are missing; sequencing was by immunoSEQ multiplex PCR. The data hold 150,000 or so clones, with 75% to 90% observed a single time. The sequenced material came from PBMCs. All receptors come from a woman under 30 in good health and CMV-seropositive. Both conserved end residues are part of each CDR3. Each record gives: D gene, J gene, clone size, V gene, CDR3 DNA, CDR3 protein. A D gene is named only where the DNA matches it firmly. Size is omitted from some rows. Given values are once, few, many or a class for expanded clones.

- TRBJ1-6 few TRBV14 TGTGCCAGCAGCCATGAGAGCAGGAATTCACCCCTCCACTTT CASSHESRNSPLHF
TRBD1 TRBJ2-7 - TRBV12-5 TGTGCTAGTGGTTTGGTGCACAGGGGGCGGTACGAGCAGTACTTC CASGLVHRGRYEQYF
- TRBJ2-3 - TRBV5-1 TGCGCCAGCAGCTTGGCCACGGGGGTATCATGGAATACGCAGTATTTT CASSLATGVSWNTQYF
- TRBJ2-3 - TRBV4-1 TGCGCCAGCAGCCAAGATGTCGCAGATACGCAGTATTTT CASSQDVADTQYF
- TRBJ1-2 - TRBV6-5 TGTGCCAGCAGCGCGTCCCTCCAGGGGCAGGGTGGCTACACCTTC CASSASLQGQGGYTF
- TRBJ2-5 - TRBV2 TGTGCCAGCAGTGATGCGGGGTGGGAGACCCAGTACTTC CASSDAGWETQYF
TRBD1 TRBJ2-7 few TRBV5-1 TGCGCCACCCGGACAGGGCCTTTAACCGAGCAGTACTTC CATRTGPLTEQYF
TRBD1 TRBJ1-3 - TRBV7-7 TGTGCCAGCAGCTTTGCAGGGGGGCGTGGAAACACCATATATTTT CASSFAGGRGNTIYF
- TRBJ2-5 - TRBV6-1 TGTGCCAGCAGTACCCGGGACTTCCAAGAGACCCAGTACTTC CASSTRDFQETQYF
TRBD1 TRBJ1-1 - TRBV15 TGTGCCACCACCAACCGAGCCGGGACAGGGAACACTGAAGCTTTCTTT CATTNRAGTGNTEAFF
TRBD2 TRBJ2-3 - TRBV28 TGTGCCAGCAGTCGGGGACTAGCAACGGATACGCAGTATTTT CASSRGLATDTQYF
TRBD2 TRBJ2-5 - TRBV6-1 TGTGCCAGCAGTGCCCAACCACTAGCGGGGACACAAGAGACCCAGTACTTC CASSAQPLAGTQETQYF
- TRBJ1-2 - TRBV30 TGTGCCTGGAGTGGGGCCCCTAACTATGGCTACACCTTC CAWSGAPNYGYTF
- TRBJ2-6 - TRBV19 TGTGCCAGTATAGGCGGCGGTACTCCCTCTGGGGCCAACGTCCTGACTTTC CASIGGGTPSGANVLTF
TRBD1 TRBJ1-2 - TRBV12-5 TGTGCTAGTGGCTGGACAGGACAATACAACTATGGCTACACCTTC CASGWTGQYNYGYTF
TRBD2 TRBJ2-1 - TRBV6-4 TGTGCCAGCAGTGACGAAGGAGGACTAGCGGGGAGGGATGAGCAGTTCTTC CASSDEGGLAGRDEQFF
TRBD2 TRBJ2-1 - TRBV5-1 TGCGCCAGCAGCCGCGGGGGTGGGTCCTACAATGAGCAGTTCTTC CASSRGGGSYNEQFF
TRBD1 TRBJ1-2 - TRBV9 TGTGCCAGCAGCGGTGGAGGGACAGCCCACTATGGCTACACCTTC CASSGGGTAHYGYTF
- TRBJ2-2 once TRBV27 TGTGCCAGCAGTTTTCAGACTTCGGGAGGGGAGCTGTTTTTT CASSFQTSGGELFF
TRBD2 TRBJ2-3 once TRBV6-6 TGTGCCAGCAGTTTTGGGGGGGGCACAGATACGCAGTATTTT CASSFGGGTDTQYF
- TRBJ1-1 - TRBV10-3 TGTGCCATCAGACAAAGGACAGAGGGTGACACTGAAGCTTTCTTT CAIRQRTEGDTEAFF
- TRBJ2-2 once TRBV11-2 TGTGCCAGCAGCCCCCGGTCGGGAAACACCGGGGAGCTGTTTTTT CASSPRSGNTGELFF
TRBD1 TRBJ1-6 - TRBV5-1 TGCGCCAGCAGCCCGACCCGGGACAGCCCTAATTCACCCCTCCACTTT CASSPTRDSPNSPLHF
TRBD1 TRBJ2-7 - TRBV27 TGTGCCAGCAGTCCAGGACAGGGGGCCGCCTACGAGCAGTACTTC CASSPGQGAAYEQYF
TRBD1 TRBJ2-7 once TRBV4-1 TGCGCCAGCAGCCAAGATAGAACAGGGGGCGTCTCCTACGAGCAGTACTTC CASSQDRTGGVSYEQYF
TRBD2 TRBJ2-7 - TRBV5-1 TGCGCCAGCAGCTCGGGAGCGGGGGGACAATACGAGCAGTACTTC CASSSGAGGQYEQYF
- TRBJ1-2 - TRBV27 TGTGCCAGCAGTCCGTCGAACCCCGGGGGCTACACCTTC CASSPSNPGGYTF
TRBD2 TRBJ2-4 - TRBV15 TGTGCCACCAGCCGCAGGACTAGCGGGGGGCAAAGGGACATTCAGTACTTC CATSRRTSGGQRDIQYF
TRBD2 TRBJ2-7 - TRBV2 TGTGCCAGCAGTGAAAAGCGGGGGTTACCATACGAGCAGTACTTC CASSEKRGLPYEQYF
- TRBJ2-7 - TRBV7-8 TGTGCCAGCAGCTTAGAAGCTCGGTGGGTCGCGGTGAGCCACGAGCAGTACTTC CASSLEARWVAVSHEQYF
TRBD1 TRBJ2-7 - TRBV4-2 TGTGCCAGCAGCCAAGGTGGGACAGGAGAGCAGTACTTC CASSQGGTGEQYF
- TRBJ2-7 - TRBV5-4 TGTGCCAGCAGCAGGGATCGGGGTCGAAACGAGCAGTACTTC CASSRDRGRNEQYF
TRBD1 TRBJ1-6 - TRBV9 TGTGCCAGCAGCGTAGATCCCAGGGGGAATTCACCCCTCCACTTT CASSVDPRGNSPLHF
- TRBJ2-1 - TRBV7-8 TGTGCCAGCAGCTTACTGTGGCAGGGGATCTACAATGAGCAGTTCTTC CASSLLWQGIYNEQFF
TRBD1 TRBJ1-5 - TRBV19 TGTGCCAGTACCACAGGGACAGGGACTCTTGGTCAGCCCCAGCATTTT CASTTGTGTLGQPQHF
TRBD1 TRBJ1-4 - TRBV28 TGTGCCAGCAGTTACAGGGGACAGGGGTATGAAAAACTGTTTTTT CASSYRGQGYEKLFF
- TRBJ2-7 once TRBV4-1 TGCGCCAGCAGCCAAGCAGGGGTGGACTACGAGCAGTACTTC CASSQAGVDYEQYF
TRBD1 TRBJ1-6 - TRBV30 TGTGCCTGGAGTGCCGGACAGGGGGGATCCTCACCCCTCCACTTT CAWSAGQGGSSPLHF
TRBD1 TRBJ1-6 - TRBV19 TGTGCCAGTAGTTCGAGACAGGGGTTTTATAATTCACCCCTCCACTTT CASSSRQGFYNSPLHF
TRBD2 TRBJ2-1 - TRBV2 TGTGCCAGCAGTGAGGAACGACTAGCGGGGCTCTACAATGAGCAGTTCTTC CASSEERLAGLYNEQFF